This T cell receptor beta chain was sequenced during a study of response to subunit inactivated influenza vaccine. TCRdb itself ran the RT-PCR reads through MiXCR, one entry per CDR3 protein. This sample has approximately 250,000 distinct CDR3 sequences; 10% to 15% occur once, and the top ten carry 7.8%. This clonotype was observed at least ten times. The antigen remains undetermined. Study results and caveats: Every seasonal influenza vaccination brings in few new T cells, the authors suggested.

With V trimmed by 2 bases and J by 5 bases, 6 bases remained unmatched. The germline V gene encodes CDR1 SGHRS and CDR2 YFSETQ. The CDR3 length is 16 residues. The sequence derives from a man aged 50 to 59 who received an inactivated influenza vaccine. The chain carries TRBV5-1 and TRBJ2-7; 14 bases fit TRBD2. Specimen: non-naive T cells sorted from PBMCs, collected around 14 days before vaccination. The DNA of the CDR3 is TGCGCCAGCAGCTTCTTCCAGGGACTAGCGGGAGACGAGCAGTACTTC. Translating it yields CASSFFQGLAGDEQYF. Combining the CDR3 with reference TRBV5-1 and TRBJ2-7 gives the whole variable domain KAGVTQTPRYLIKTRGQQVTLSCSPISGHRSVSWYQQTPGQGLQFLFEYFSETQRNKGNFPGRFSGRQFSNSRSEMNVSTLELGDSALYLCASSFFQGLAGDEQYFGPGTRLTVT.